This TCR beta chain stems from a study of post-analysis software for immune sequencing data. CDR3 size: 14 residues. V lost 3 bases and J lost 6; bases outside the gene matches: 7. In regard to this clonotype: Antigen unknown.

General study results and limits: TRBV segments more frequent in patients than in controls numbered five and included TRBV5-6, TRBV5-1 and TRBV20-1.

The TCR beta cDNA libraries contained unique molecular identifiers. TCRdb processed the PCR reads anew with MiXCR; each CDR3 protein has one entry. The sample lists about 460,000 distinct CDR3 sequences, 45% occurring once. The source material was blood. The chain is built from TRBV12-3 or TRBV12-4 and TRBJ2-7, with 8 bases matching TRBD2. The receptor was isolated from a girl between 5 and 17 years old with multiple sclerosis. In DNA, the CDR3 is TGTGCCAGCAGTTTGTCGGCGGGAGGAGTCGAGCAGTACTTC. Protein: CASSLSAGGVEQYF.